This T cell receptor (beta chain) was found in a study of cytomegalovirus exposure and HLA in healthy donors. Overall study findings and caveats: Donors belonging to an Asian-associated ancestry cluster reportedly showed fewer N-insertions in productive TCRs than the roughly 700-donor mean, according to what a later analysis found.

PCR involved 60 Vbeta and 13 Jbeta primers. Profiled with immunoSEQ multiplex PCR; TCRdb holds only in-frame clones, not every one. The sample has 110,000 to 150,000 clones, less than 10% seen once. With regard to this clone: What it binds is unknown.

Germline-derived CDR1 and CDR2 are LNHNV and YYDKDF (reference sequence). This CDR3 spans 20 amino acids. Trimming stripped 4 bases from V and 2 bases from J, with 26 bases between. The rearrangement links TRBV15 to TRBJ2-2; possible D gene TRBD1, 6 bases. Material: PBMCs. This sequence was found in a male donor in good health and CMV-seronegative. The CDR3 region is CATSIPGSGATHLNTGELFF. CDR3 nucleotide sequence: TGTGCCACCAGCATCCCGGGTTCAGGGGCTACTCACTTAAACACCGGGGAGCTGTTTTTT.